Following are 14 T cell receptor beta chains from one sample sequenced in a study of CD8+CD57+ T cells in acquired aplastic anemia. Patients who underwent sequencing had shown CD8+CD57+ cell expansion by flow cytometry. TCR beta VDJ combinations and CDR3 sequences were profiled from genomic DNA. TCRdb analysed the reads with MiXCR anew, one entry per CDR3 protein. This sample has 200,000 or so distinct CDR3 sequences, with 65% found just once. Sequencing used sorted CD4+, CD8+, or CD8+CD57+ T cells (not recorded which) from PBMCs. These receptors were obtained from a human donor with aplastic anemia.

Only a few counts were recorded for this clonotype. J is TRBJ2-5 and V is TRBV29-1; the D call may be TRBD1 or TRBD2 (6 bases each). The germline V and J ends were trimmed by 1 base and 4 bases, with 16 bases remaining between them. Germline V gene sequence: CDR1 SQVTM, CDR2 ANQGSEA. CDR3 length: 15 residues. CDR3 DNA: TGCAGCGTTGAAGTCCTCGGGGGCTCGGCAGAGACCCAGTACTTC. The encoded protein is CSVEVLGGSAETQYF.

The chain has TRBV25-1 and TRBJ2-7; TRBD1 might be the D (6 bases). CDR3 length: 13 amino acids. The germline V gene encodes CDR1 MGHDK and CDR2 SYGVNS. The ends were cut back, 6 bases at V and 6 bases at J, with 15 bases in the middle. CDR3 sequence reads: CASRQGERSEQYF. The CDR3 DNA reads as TGTGCCAGCAGACAGGGAGAAAGGTCCGAGCAGTACTTC.

With regard to this clonotype: The junction departs from the called germline gene at one end, perhaps through a read error. The genes are TRBV5-1 and TRBJ2-7; 9 nucleotides agree with TRBD1. Per germline, CDR1 SGHRS and CDR2 YFSETQ. This CDR3 spans 15 amino acids. CDR3 in amino acids: CASTGPGTGFYEQYF. The CDR3, as DNA: TGTGCCAGCACCGGGCCCGGGACAGGGTTTTACGAGCAGTACTTC.

The chain uses TRBV9 and TRBJ2-2; D remains unclear. CDR1 and CDR2 from the germline V gene are SGDLS and YYNGEE. The CDR3 extends over 13 amino acids. Trimming left V 0 bases short and J 3 bases short, with 3 bases between. The CDR3 coding sequence is TGTGCCAGCAGCGTAGTCTACACCGGGGAGCTGTTTTTT. It codes for CASSVVYTGELFF. Together with reference TRBV9 and TRBJ2-2, the CDR3 gives the full variable domain: DSGVTQTPKHLITATGQRVTLRCSPRSGDLSVYWYQQSLDQGLQFLIQYYNGEERAKGNILERFSAQQFPDLHSELNLSSLELGDSALYFCASSVVYTGELFFGEGSRLTVL.

Details on this clonotype: This CDR3 fails to terminate in the conserved phenylalanine or tryptophan, so it likely reflects a read error. It is unclear where the CDR3 begins or ends on the DNA, so no DNA is shown, and the CDR3 is as TCRdb lists it. J is TRBJ1-5 and V is TRBV2. In germline, CDR1 is SNHLY, CDR2 FYNNEI. The CDR3 spans 9 amino acids, including both terminal residues. This chain's CDR3 is CASSLLAGV.

As DNA, the CDR3 is TGTGCCAGCAGTTTACCGGGCGGCTATGGCTACACCTTC. It specifies CASSLPGGYGYTF. The chain joins TRBV25-1 to TRBJ1-2, with no clear D. V lost 5 bases and J lost 4, with 11 bases in between. The CDR3 covers 13 residues. Germline V gene data show CDR1 as MGHDK and CDR2 as SYGVNS.

V and J are TRBV15 and TRBJ2-7; D remains unclear. Germline CDR1 reads LNHNV; CDR2 reads YYDKDF (reference sequence). V was clipped by 0 bases and J by 4 bases, with 7 bases between them. The CDR3 has 13 amino acids. The CDR3 loop reads CATSRDPSYEQYF. The CDR3 DNA sequence: TGTGCCACCAGCAGAGATCCTAGTTACGAGCAGTACTTC.

This clonotype was seen once. V and J are TRBV20-1 and TRBJ2-1, with D unresolved. V was trimmed by 5 bases and J by 6 bases, leaving 11 bases between them. Germline V CDR1 and CDR2: DFQATT, SNEGSKA (reference sequence). The CDR3 runs 12 residues. The CDR3 here is CSAPNVSNEQFF. CDR3 coding DNA: TGCAGTGCTCCGAATGTTAGCAATGAGCAGTTCTTC.

The chain links TRBV24-1 to TRBJ2-3; D remains ambiguous. In germline, CDR1 is KGHDR, CDR2 SFDVKD. V lost 2 bases and J 8 bases, leaving 13 bases between the germline ends. The CDR3 runs to 14 residues. CDR3 loop: CATSDSMVQVTQYF. CDR3 DNA: TGTGCCACCAGTGATTCTATGGTTCAGGTTACGCAGTATTTT.

This sequence joins TRBV20-1 and TRBJ1-5, with unresolved D. Trimming shortened V by 3 bases and J by 0 bases, and 9 bases separated the two germline ends. CDR1 is DFQATT, CDR2 SNEGSKA, per germline (reference sequence). The CDR3 extends over 14 amino acids. CDR3 in DNA: TGCAGTGCTAGTGTGGGATTTAGCAATCAGCCCCAGCATTTT. This encodes CSASVGFSNQPQHF.

J is TRBJ2-3 and V is TRBV7-9, with D unclear. The V end was cut by 2 bases, the J end by 6 bases, with 18 bases between. The CDR3 contains 16 residues. CDR1 SEHNR and CDR2 FQNEAQ come from the germline V gene (reference sequence). The CDR3 loop is CASSLNPTGLRDTQYF. The CDR3, as DNA: TGTGCCAGCAGCTTAAACCCAACGGGTTTGCGGGATACGCAGTATTTT.

This clonotype was counted only a few times. V is TRBV2 and J is TRBJ1-2, with unresolved D. Between the trimmed V and J ends, which lost 8 bases and 0 bases, there was a span of 10 bases. This CDR3 has 13 residues. Germline CDR1 is SNHLY and CDR2 is FYNNEI. The CDR3 nucleotides are TGTGCCAGCCTAGACGAGTCTAACTATGGCTACACCTTC. The encoded protein is CASLDESNYGYTF.

Notes on this clonotype: A much bigger clone sits one base away, suggesting this may be a read error. The chain is built from TRBV2 and TRBJ2-5; TRBD2 matches at 8 bases. Germline CDR1 is SNHLY and CDR2 is FYNNEI. This CDR3 comprises 16 residues. CDR3 DNA: TGTGCCGGCAGTGTATCCTTATCGGGGGGGGAAGAGACCCAGTACTTC. Amino acid sequence: CAGSVSLSGGEETQYF.

J is TRBJ2-7 and V is TRBV5-6, with D perhaps given as TRBD1 or TRBD2 (5 bases each). The germline V gene encodes CDR1 SGHDT and CDR2 YYEEEE. Trimming removed 2 bases from V and 3 bases from J, with 21 bases in between. The CDR3 runs to 17 residues. DNA of the CDR3: TGTGCCAGCAGCTTTTATGACGGGACGAGGGTCTTCTACGAGCAGTACTTC. Amino acid sequence: CASSFYDGTRVFYEQYF.